These T cell receptor beta chains were read from a single sample in a study of blood T cells in healthy people across ages. Each CDR3 protein is one row after TCRdb ran MiXCR on the 5' RACE reads. Here the sample spans about 720,000 distinct CDR3 sequences, around a fifth being singletons. The specimen sequenced was blood. Receptor source: a man between 70 and 80 years old in good health. The CDR3 runs from the conserved cysteine through the conserved F or W. The order of the fields is CDR3 length, V gene, D gene, J gene, clone size, CDR3 DNA, CDR3 protein. The D gene is left open where the match is weak. A row's size may be missing; if present it is once, few, many or a size class.

length: 19; V: TRBV12-5; D: TRBD2; J: TRBJ2-1; size: -; DNA: TGTGCTAGTGGCTCACCCGGGACTAGCGGGGACCACTCCTACAATGAGCAGTTCTTC; CDR3: CASGSPGTSGDHSYNEQFF
length: 16; V: TRBV25-1; D: TRBD1; J: TRBJ1-2; size: -; DNA: TGTGCCAGCAGTGAATCTGGGACAGGGGAAATCCATGGCTACACCTTC; CDR3: CASSESGTGEIHGYTF
length: 15; V: TRBV6-5; D: TRBD1; J: TRBJ1-4; size: -; DNA: TGTGCCAGCAGTTACGACCGGGACAGGAAAGAAAAACTGTTTTTT; CDR3: CASSYDRDRKEKLFF
length: 13; V: TRBV3-1; D: -; J: TRBJ2-5; size: -; DNA: TGTGCCAGCAGCCAAGAATATGGAGAGACCCAGTACTTC; CDR3: CASSQEYGETQYF
length: 17; V: TRBV11-2; D: -; J: TRBJ1-6; size: -; DNA: TGTGCCAGCAGCTTAGGTCTCCAGAGCTCCTATAATTCACCCCTCCACTTT; CDR3: CASSLGLQSSYNSPLHF
length: 14; V: TRBV20-1; D: -; J: TRBJ2-7; size: few; DNA: TGCAGTGCTAGAGAACCGGGACACTCCTACGAGCAGTACTTC; CDR3: CSAREPGHSYEQYF
length: 16; V: TRBV5-5; D: TRBD1; J: TRBJ1-2; size: few; DNA: TGTGCCAGCAACTTGTACGGGACAGGGGGTCCGGGTGGCTACACCTTC; CDR3: CASNLYGTGGPGGYTF
length: 16; V: TRBV6-5; D: TRBD2; J: TRBJ2-1; size: -; DNA: TGTGCCAGCAGTTCCCTGACTAGCGGGAGCGGCGATGAGCAGCTCTTC; CDR3: CASSSLTSGSGDEQLF
length: 14; V: TRBV11-2; D: TRBD1; J: TRBJ1-5; size: -; DNA: TGTGCCAGCAGCCGGACAGGAAGCAATCAGCCCCAGCATTTT; CDR3: CASSRTGSNQPQHF
length: 15; V: TRBV20-1; D: TRBD1; J: TRBJ1-1; size: once; DNA: TGCAGTGCTCCCTGGGCAGGGGGCATGAACACTGAAGCTTCCTTT; CDR3: CSAPWAGGMNTEASF
length: 16; V: TRBV5-5; D: TRBD2; J: TRBJ2-1; size: -; DNA: TGTGCCAGCAGCACCGGGACTAGCGGGAGGGTCAATGAGCAGTTCTTC; CDR3: CASSTGTSGRVNEQFF
length: 14; V: TRBV5-1; D: TRBD1; J: TRBJ2-1; size: -; DNA: TGCGCCAGCAGCTTGCACAGGGGTTACAATGAGCAGTTCTTC; CDR3: CASSLHRGYNEQFF
length: 16; V: TRBV6-6; D: -; J: TRBJ1-2; size: few; DNA: TGTGCCAGCAGTTACGGTCTCGGCAGGGAGGGCTATGGCTACACCTTC; CDR3: CASSYGLGREGYGYTF
length: 14; V: TRBV20-1; D: TRBD1; J: TRBJ2-7; size: -; DNA: TGCAGTGCCACCGGGACAGCTTACTCCTACGAGCAGTACTTC; CDR3: CSATGTAYSYEQYF
length: 16; V: TRBV11-2; D: -; J: TRBJ1-1; size: -; DNA: TGTGCCAGCAGCCTCGGGGGTCGCAGGGGGAACACTGAAGCTTTCTTT; CDR3: CASSLGGRRGNTEAFF
length: 15; V: TRBV12-3/TRBV12-4; D: -; J: TRBJ1-1; size: many; DNA: TGTGCCAGCAGTGGCATGACAGGAACGAACACTGAAGCTTTCTTT; CDR3: CASSGMTGTNTEAFF
length: 15; V: TRBV12-3/TRBV12-4; D: -; J: TRBJ1-1; size: few; DNA: TGTGCCAGCAGTTTACCCCCACCGATGAACACTGAAGCTTTCTTT; CDR3: CASSLPPPMNTEAFF
length: 12; V: TRBV20-1; D: TRBD2; J: TRBJ2-5; size: -; DNA: TGCAGTGCTAGATTGGGAGGGGAGACCCAGTACTTC; CDR3: CSARLGGETQYF
length: 11; V: TRBV12-3/TRBV12-4; D: -; J: TRBJ1-2; size: -; DNA: TGTGCCATACAACAGGGCTATGGCTACATCTTC; CDR3: CAIQQGYGYIF
length: 15; V: TRBV7-2; D: -; J: TRBJ1-6; size: many; DNA: TGTGCCAGCAGCTTAGCAGGGCCACCGAATTCACCCCTCCACTTT; CDR3: CASSLAGPPNSPLHF
length: 15; V: TRBV4-3; D: -; J: TRBJ2-3; size: many; DNA: TGCGCCAGCAGCCAAAGAGGCGGGAGCACAGATACGCAGTATTTT; CDR3: CASSQRGGSTDTQYF
length: 13; V: TRBV5-1; D: -; J: TRBJ1-1; size: few; DNA: TGCGCCAGCAGCTTTAACGGGGGCACTGAAGCTCTCTTT; CDR3: CASSFNGGTEALF
length: 16; V: TRBV28; D: TRBD1; J: TRBJ2-1; size: -; DNA: TGTGCCAGCAGTTTGACCGGGACAGGGAGAAGGAATGAGCAGTTCTTC; CDR3: CASSLTGTGRRNEQFF
length: 16; V: TRBV27; D: -; J: TRBJ2-7; size: -; DNA: TGTGCCAGCCGCAATGTCGCCCGAAAGGGGTCCTACGAGCAGTACTTC; CDR3: CASRNVARKGSYEQYF
length: 15; V: TRBV5-1; D: -; J: TRBJ2-1; size: many; DNA: TGCGCCAGCAGCTTAGCGGGTATAGCCTACAATGAGCAGTTCTTC; CDR3: CASSLAGIAYNEQFF
length: 13; V: TRBV25-1; D: TRBD1; J: TRBJ2-4; size: -; DNA: TGTGCCAGCAGTGGAGGGGGCTGGGACATTCAGTACTTC; CDR3: CASSGGGWDIQYF
length: 13; V: TRBV7-2; D: -; J: TRBJ2-5; size: few; DNA: TGTGCCAGCGGTGGGGGTAGGCAAGAGACCCAGTACTTC; CDR3: CASGGGRQETQYF
length: 12; V: TRBV3-1; D: -; J: TRBJ1-4; size: -; DNA: TGTGCCAGCAGCCAAGATCGAGAAGAACTGTTTTTT; CDR3: CASSQDREELFF
length: 14; V: TRBV6-5; D: TRBD2; J: TRBJ2-7; size: few; DNA: TGTGCCAGCAGTCTCTACGGGACTAGCTACGAGCAGTACTTC; CDR3: CASSLYGTSYEQYF
length: 14; V: TRBV5-1; D: -; J: TRBJ2-3; size: -; DNA: TGCGCCAGCAGCGTGGACTCCGCCACAGATACGCAGTATTTT; CDR3: CASSVDSATDTQYF
length: 17; V: TRBV12-3/TRBV12-4; D: TRBD2; J: TRBJ2-3; size: few; DNA: TGTGCCGGCAGTTTATCCAAGACTAGCGGGAGCACAGATACGCAGTATTTT; CDR3: CAGSLSKTSGSTDTQYF
length: 17; V: TRBV9; D: TRBD1; J: TRBJ1-3; size: -; DNA: TGTGCCAGCAGCACCCAACCAAGGACAGGGGGTGGAAACACCATATATTTT; CDR3: CASSTQPRTGGGNTIYF